The clone carrying this T cell receptor beta chain was recorded at least ten times. Antigen: not known. This sample's time point: newly diagnosed GD, antithyroid drugs for less than 3 months. PBMCs provided the RNA from which the TCR library was made. It was by American Thyroid Association guidelines that Graves' disease was diagnosed. The patients were enrolled through endocrinology in Xi'an, China. V was clipped by 0 bases and J by 10 bases, with 8 bases between them. Germline V gives CDR1 SGDLS, CDR2 YYNGEE. The CDR3 runs to 13 residues. Libraries of TCR beta came from iRepertoire HTBI primers plus Arm-PCR of CDR3 regions. MiXCR, run by TCRdb on the multiplex PCR reads, gives a single entry per CDR3 protein. The sample has about 470,000 distinct CDR3 sequences, approximately 15% seen once. The source of the sample is a study of regulatory T cells in long-lasting Graves disease. Study observations and caveats: There was favoring of TRBV28, TRBJ1-2 and TRBJ2-5 in persistent disease.

These records were also assigned to another study, of T cells in Graves' hyperthyroidism and ophthalmopathy. According to that study: Newly diagnosed hyperthyroidism, duration under 2 months, in patients aged 18 to 65.

The clonotype was recovered from a woman in her thirties with Graves disease. The chain recombines TRBV9 with TRBJ1-6; D remains unclear. The sample in question was peripheral blood mononuclear cells (PBMCs), obtained at new diagnosis, from a patient treated with antithyroid drugs. DNA for the CDR3: TGTGCCAGCAGCGTAGGAGGGCAGTCACCCCTCCACTTT. The encoded protein is CASSVGGQSPLHF.